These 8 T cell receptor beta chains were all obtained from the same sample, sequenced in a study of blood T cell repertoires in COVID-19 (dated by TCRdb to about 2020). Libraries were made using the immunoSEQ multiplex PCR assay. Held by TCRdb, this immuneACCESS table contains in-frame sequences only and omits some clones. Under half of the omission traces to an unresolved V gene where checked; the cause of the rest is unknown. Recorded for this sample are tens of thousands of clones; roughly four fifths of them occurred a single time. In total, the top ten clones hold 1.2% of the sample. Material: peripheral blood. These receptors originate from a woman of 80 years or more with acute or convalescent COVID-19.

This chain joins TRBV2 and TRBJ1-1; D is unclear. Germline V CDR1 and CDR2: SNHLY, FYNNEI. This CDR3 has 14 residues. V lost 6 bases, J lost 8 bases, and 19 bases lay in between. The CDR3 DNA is TGTGCCAGCAGAGCGTATGGAGGCACACCAGAAGCTTTCTTT. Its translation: CASRAYGGTPEAFF.

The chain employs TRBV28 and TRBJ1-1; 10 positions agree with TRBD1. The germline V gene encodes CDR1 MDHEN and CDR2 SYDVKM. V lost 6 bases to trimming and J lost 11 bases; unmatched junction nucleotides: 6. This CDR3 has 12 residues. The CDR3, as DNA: TGTGCCAGCAGGGGACAGGGGAGGGTCGCTTTCTTT. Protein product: CASRGQGRVAFF.

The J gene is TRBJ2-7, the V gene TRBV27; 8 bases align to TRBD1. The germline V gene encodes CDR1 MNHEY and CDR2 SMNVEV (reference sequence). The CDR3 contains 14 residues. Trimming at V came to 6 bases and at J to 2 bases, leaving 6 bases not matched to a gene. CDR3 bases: TGTGCCAGCAGGTTAGCAGGGGGCCCCTACGAGCAGTACTTC. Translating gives CASRLAGGPYEQYF.

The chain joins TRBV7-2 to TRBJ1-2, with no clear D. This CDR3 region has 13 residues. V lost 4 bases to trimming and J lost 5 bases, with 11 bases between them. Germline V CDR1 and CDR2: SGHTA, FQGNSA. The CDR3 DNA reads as TGTGCCAGCAGCTCACCTCACGGGTATGGCTACACCTTC. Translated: CASSSPHGYGYTF.

CDR3 coding DNA: TGTGCCAGTTTCAGACAGGGGGGCTATGGCTACACCTTC. As protein: CASFRQGGYGYTF. The rearrangement joins TRBV19 to TRBJ1-2, with 9 bases fitting TRBD1. The length of the CDR3 is 13 residues. V trimming: 8 bases; J trimming: 4 bases; junction bases outside the gene matches: 5. The germline V gene encodes CDR1 LNHDA and CDR2 SQIVND (reference sequence).

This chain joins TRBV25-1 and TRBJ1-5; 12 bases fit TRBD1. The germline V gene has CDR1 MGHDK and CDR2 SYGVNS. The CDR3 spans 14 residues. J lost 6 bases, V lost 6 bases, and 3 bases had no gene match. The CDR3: CASSGTGGFQPQHF. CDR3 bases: TGTGCCAGCAGCGGGACAGGGGGCTTTCAGCCCCAGCATTTT.

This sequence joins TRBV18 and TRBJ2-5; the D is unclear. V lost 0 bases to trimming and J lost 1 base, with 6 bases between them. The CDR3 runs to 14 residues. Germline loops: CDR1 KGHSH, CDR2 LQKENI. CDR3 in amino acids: CASSPPNFQETQYF. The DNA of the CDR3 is TGTGCCAGCTCACCACCAAACTTCCAAGAGACCCAGTACTTC. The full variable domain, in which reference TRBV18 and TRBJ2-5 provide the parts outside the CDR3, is NAGVMQNPRHLVRRRGQEARLRCSPMKGHSHVYWYRQLPEEGLKFMVYLQKENIIDESGMPKERFSAEFPKEGPSILRIQQVVRGDSAAYFCASSPPNFQETQYFGPGTRLLVL.

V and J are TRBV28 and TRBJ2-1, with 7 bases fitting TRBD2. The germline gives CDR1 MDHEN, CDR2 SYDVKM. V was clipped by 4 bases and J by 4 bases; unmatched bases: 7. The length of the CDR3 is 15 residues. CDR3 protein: CASSSLAVLYNEQFF. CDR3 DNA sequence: TGTGCCAGCAGTTCTCTAGCGGTCCTATACAATGAGCAGTTCTTC.